This T cell receptor beta chain is drawn from a study of regulatory T cells in long-lasting Graves disease. Study-wide results and limits: With a small sample size, accuracy may have been reduced. Reduced TCR diversity was observed in persistent Graves' patients versus newly diagnosed patients.

Sequencing libraries for TCR beta were prepared with iRepertoire HTBI primers and Arm-PCR of CDR3 regions. TCRdb passed the multiplex PCR reads through MiXCR, listing each CDR3 protein once. The data show roughly 360,000 distinct CDR3 sequences, roughly 23% seen once. The CDR3 spans 14 residues. V was trimmed by 2 bases and J by 4 bases, leaving 12 bases between them. CDR1 and CDR2 (germline): MNHEY, SMNVEV (reference sequence). In this sample, this clonotype turned up many times. Its antigen remains unidentified. Sample time point: persistent/refractory GD, antithyroid drugs over 5 years with positive TRAb. Preparation of the TCR library used RNA extracted from PBMCs.

The material was peripheral blood mononuclear cells (PBMCs), obtained when the disease was refractory, from a patient treated with antithyroid drugs. V and J are TRBV27 and TRBJ2-7, with a tentative D call TRBD2 (6 bases). The source of this sequence is a woman aged 40 to 49 with Graves disease. Here the CDR3 reads CASSLKASAYEQYF. The CDR3 DNA is TGTGCCAGCAGTTTAAAGGCTAGCGCGTACGAGCAGTACTTC.